This TCR beta chain was identified during a study of blood T cell repertoires in COVID-19 (dated by TCRdb to about 2020). Background on the whole study: Samples covering the acute and convalescent phases of COVID-19 were provided by collaborators in the United States, Italy and Spain. The material from the prospective study consisted of cDNA or gDNA derived from T cells, B-cell-depleted T cells, or PBMCs. HLA class I and class II types, where available, came from metadata supplied by the sample provider rather than from assay-based typing. The samples were drawn from two sources: the first 160 participants of the ongoing ImmuneRACE study, and approximately 1,300 subjects contributed by 6 global collaborators. The repertoires were released in a freely available public database meant as a resource for research on the immune response to SARS-CoV-2. Sample metadata almost always included a de-identified subject ID, COVID-19 status, age in years and sex. Deeply sampled blood TCRbeta repertoires from subjects exposed to, actively infected with, or recovered from COVID-19 were included in the dataset.

Remarks on this clone: It lacks a known antigen. Base qualities are missing; no much larger clone stands one base away.

One collaborating source in Seattle enrolled patients while the patients were actively infected and followed the patients over time throughout the course of disease. Collaborating institutions collected whole blood in K2EDTA tubes following their own protocols. Collaborator samples were shipped for TCRbeta analysis as frozen whole blood, isolated PBMCs, or DNA extracted from either sample type. What the authors observed across the whole study: Clinical and demographic metadata were provided uncurated, with the amount varying by source and participant.

Sequences GTSNPN (CDR1) and SVGIG (CDR2) are obtained from the germline V gene (reference sequence). The CDR3, cysteine through phenylalanine, is 13 amino acids long. CDR3 DNA is the only sequence kept; it has 39 bases, read in frame from the first base. Trimming at the junction amounts to 3 bases on V and 2 bases on J, and the germline ends lie 10 bases apart. TCRbeta CDR3 regions were amplified from genomic DNA by means of the immunoSEQ Assay, a bias-controlled multiplex PCR. On the study's bioinformatics: Within the assay, amplification of reference gene primers was used to estimate how many nucleated cells each sample contained. Sequence reads were collapsed and filtered to measure the absolute abundance of every unique TCRbeta CDR3 rearrangement. For each sample, productive Simpson clonality was calculated as the square root of Simpson's diversity index over productive rearrangements. The immuneACCESS repertoire file appears here via TCRdb, limited to in-frame rearrangements. These files lack a portion of the clones; in checked studies, under half of the deficit traces to unresolved V genes, and the cause of the others is not known. V and J calls and clone size are copied from that table; D and trimming were computed from the DNA. The sample table records roughly 570,000 clones; roughly nine tenths of these occur just once. Jointly, the top ten make up around 8% of the sample.

This TCR was recovered from a woman aged 45-59 years with COVID-19, enrolled during active disease. The chain uses TRBV30 and TRBJ2-5; 6 matching bases give a weak D call of TRBD2. Material for sequencing was peripheral blood. The DNA is as follows: TGTGCCTGGAGCCTCGGGGGTCAAGAGACCCAGTACTTC. It specifies CAWSLGGQETQYF.